What follows are 9 T cell receptor beta chains derived from one specimen sequenced in a study of T cell repertoires in cytomegalovirus infection. These receptors are not linked to any known antigen. MiXCR, run by TCRdb on the reads, gives a single entry per CDR3 protein. The profile shows about half a million distinct CDR3 sequences, under 55% of them singletons. The sample was cultured PBMCs, taken from culture after CMV antigen stimulation. The receptor set was obtained from a human donor in good health (CMV status not recorded). Some clones in this sample may be carry-over from other donors' samples.

The chain is built from TRBV12-3 or TRBV12-4 and TRBJ2-1; D perhaps matches TRBD2 (5 bases). V lost 4 bases, J lost 10 bases, and 11 bases lay in between. This CDR3 has 12 amino acids. The CDR3 region is CASSSGVAEQFF. The DNA of the CDR3 is TGTGCCAGCAGTTCCGGGGTGGCGGAGCAGTTCTTC.

CDR3 DNA: TGTGCCAGCAGCCAAGGGGCAGGGGGAACCTACGAGCAGTACTTC. It yields the protein CASSQGAGGTYEQYF. V and J are TRBV4-2 and TRBJ2-7; 7 nucleotides agree with TRBD1. CDR1 LGHNA and CDR2 YNFKEQ come from the germline V gene. Trimming removed 1 base from V and 2 bases from J; junction bases left unmatched: 5. This CDR3 contains 15 residues.

The chain carries TRBV6-5 and TRBJ2-2; D is possibly TRBD2 (7 bases). In germline, CDR1 is MNHEY, CDR2 SVGAGI. V lost 6 bases and J lost 2, with 16 bases in between. The CDR3 spans 16 residues. CDR3 protein: CASRPGGGANTGELFF. The CDR3 DNA reads TGTGCCAGCAGACCTGGGGGGGGCGCAAACACCGGGGAGCTGTTTTTT.

This clonotype was observed a few times. The CDR3 bases are TGTGCCAGCAGCCAAAACAGGGATCCCTACAATGAGCAGTTCTTC. Its translation: CASSQNRDPYNEQFF. This chain uses TRBV7-6 with TRBJ2-1; perhaps TRBD1 as D (6 bases). The CDR3 loop spans 15 amino acids. CDR1 and CDR2 (germline): SGHVS, FNYEAQ. V lost 5 bases, J lost 2 bases, and 13 bases lay in between. The full variable domain, with the rest looked up from reference TRBV7-6 and TRBJ2-1, is GAGVSQSPRYKVTKRGQDVALRCDPISGHVSLYWYRQALGQGPEFLTYFNYEAQQDKSGLPNDRFSAERPEGSISTLTIQRTEQRDSAMYRCASSQNRDPYNEQFFGPGTRLTVL.

The J gene is TRBJ1-4, the V gene TRBV4-1, with a tentative D call TRBD1 (6 bases). Germline CDR1 and CDR2: MGHRA and YSYEKL. The CDR3 is made up of 14 amino acids. V lost 4 bases, J lost 8 bases, and 14 bases lay in between. CDR3 nucleotides: TGCGCCAGCAGCCGGTGGGGGGCCAAGGAAAAACTGTTTTTT. This encodes CASSRWGAKEKLFF.

This clonotype was detected a few times. This sequence joins TRBV15 and TRBJ2-1; tentatively, D is TRBD2 (6 bases). V was shortened by 1 base and J by 4 bases, with 8 bases between the two germline ends. CDR1 and CDR2 (germline): LNHNV, YYDKDF (reference sequence). The CDR3 is 14 residues long. The CDR3 coding sequence is TGTGCCACCAGCAGAGTCCGGGGGTACAATGAGCAGTTCTTC. This encodes CATSRVRGYNEQFF.

The CDR3 region is CSARSMSGQGKSPLHF. Here the CDR3 DNA reads TGCAGTGCTAGATCTATGAGCGGACAGGGTAAATCACCCCTCCACTTT. The chain couples TRBV20-1 to TRBJ1-6, with 8 positions matching TRBD1. The V gene end was trimmed by 2 bases and the J gene end by 10 bases; junction bases not matched to a gene: 13. The CDR3 spans 16 residues. Germline V gives CDR1 DFQATT, CDR2 SNEGSKA (reference sequence).

The chain links TRBV4-3 to TRBJ2-3; perhaps TRBD1 as D (6 bases). V was clipped by 1 base and J by 3 bases, with 14 bases between them. This CDR3 is built from 16 residues. CDR1 is LGHNA, CDR2 YSLEER, per germline. CDR3 sequence: CASSQGSPGATDTQYF. Here the CDR3 DNA reads TGCGCCAGCAGCCAAGGGTCCCCAGGGGCAACAGATACGCAGTATTTT.

CDR3 loop: CASSLLAGGVYEQFF. The CDR3 coding sequence is TGTGCCAGCAGCTTACTAGCGGGGGGCGTCTATGAGCAGTTCTTC. The rearrangement joins TRBV7-2 to TRBJ2-1; 11 bases are a match to TRBD2. CDR3 length: 15 amino acids. The germline gives CDR1 SGHTA, CDR2 FQGNSA. With 2 bases clipped from V and 8 bases from J, the junction kept 5 bases outside the gene matches. Based on the CDR3 plus reference TRBV7-2 and TRBJ2-1, the full variable domain is GAGVSQSPSNKVTEKGKDVELRCDPISGHTALYWYRQSLGQGLEFLIYFQGNSAPDKSGLPSDRFSAERTGGSVSTLTIQRTQQEDSAVYLCASSLLAGGVYEQFFGPGTRLTVL.